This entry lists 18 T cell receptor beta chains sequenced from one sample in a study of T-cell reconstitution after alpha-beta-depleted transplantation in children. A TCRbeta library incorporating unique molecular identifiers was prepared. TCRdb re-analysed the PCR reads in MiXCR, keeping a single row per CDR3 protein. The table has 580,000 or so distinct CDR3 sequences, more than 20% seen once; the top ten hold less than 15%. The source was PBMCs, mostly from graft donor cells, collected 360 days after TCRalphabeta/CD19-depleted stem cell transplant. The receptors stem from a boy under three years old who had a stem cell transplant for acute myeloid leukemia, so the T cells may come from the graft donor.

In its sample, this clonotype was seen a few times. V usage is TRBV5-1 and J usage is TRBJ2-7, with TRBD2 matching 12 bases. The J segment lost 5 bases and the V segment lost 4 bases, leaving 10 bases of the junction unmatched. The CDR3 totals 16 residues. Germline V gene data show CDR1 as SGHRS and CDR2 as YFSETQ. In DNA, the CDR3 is TGCGCCAGCAGCGTGCCTCTAGCGGGGGGGCCCCACGAGCAGTACTTC. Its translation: CASSVPLAGGPHEQYF.

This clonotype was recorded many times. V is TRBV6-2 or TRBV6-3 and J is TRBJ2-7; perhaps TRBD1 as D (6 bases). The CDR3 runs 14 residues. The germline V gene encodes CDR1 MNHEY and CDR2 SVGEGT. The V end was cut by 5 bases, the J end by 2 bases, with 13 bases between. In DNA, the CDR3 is TGTGCCAGCAGTCCCCGGGACATCACCTACGAGCAGTACTTC. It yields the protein CASSPRDITYEQYF.

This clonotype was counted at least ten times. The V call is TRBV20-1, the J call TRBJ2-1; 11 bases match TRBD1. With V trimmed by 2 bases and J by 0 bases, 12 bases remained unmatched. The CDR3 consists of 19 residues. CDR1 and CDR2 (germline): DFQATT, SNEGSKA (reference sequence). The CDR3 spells CSARRSGQGGLSSYNEQFF. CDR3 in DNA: TGCAGTGCTAGACGCTCGGGACAGGGGGGTCTAAGCTCCTACAATGAGCAGTTCTTC.

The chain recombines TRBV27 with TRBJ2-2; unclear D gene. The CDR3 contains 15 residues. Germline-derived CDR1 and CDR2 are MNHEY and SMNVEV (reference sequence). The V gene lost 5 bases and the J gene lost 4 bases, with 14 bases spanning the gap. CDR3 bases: TGTGCCAGCAGTGTCTCTATGATTGGCACCGGGGAGCTGTTTTTT. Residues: CASSVSMIGTGELFF.

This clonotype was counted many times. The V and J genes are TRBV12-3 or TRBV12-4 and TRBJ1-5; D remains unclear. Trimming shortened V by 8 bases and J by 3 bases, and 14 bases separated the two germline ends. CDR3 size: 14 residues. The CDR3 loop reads CASSRLPINQPQHF. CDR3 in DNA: TGTGCCAGCTCCCGGCTCCCGATCAATCAGCCCCAGCATTTT.

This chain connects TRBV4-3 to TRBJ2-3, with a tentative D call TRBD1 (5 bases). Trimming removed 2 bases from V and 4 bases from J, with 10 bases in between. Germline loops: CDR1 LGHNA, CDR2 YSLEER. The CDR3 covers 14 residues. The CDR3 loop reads CASSQQGLADTQYF. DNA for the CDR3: TGCGCCAGCAGCCAACAGGGTTTAGCAGATACGCAGTATTTT.

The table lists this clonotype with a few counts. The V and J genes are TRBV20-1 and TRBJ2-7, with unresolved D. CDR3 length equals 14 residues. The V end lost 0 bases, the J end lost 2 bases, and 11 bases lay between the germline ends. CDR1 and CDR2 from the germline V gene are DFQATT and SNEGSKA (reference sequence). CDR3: CSARDLGSTYEQYF. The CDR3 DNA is TGCAGTGCTAGAGATCTCGGATCCACCTACGAGCAGTACTTC.

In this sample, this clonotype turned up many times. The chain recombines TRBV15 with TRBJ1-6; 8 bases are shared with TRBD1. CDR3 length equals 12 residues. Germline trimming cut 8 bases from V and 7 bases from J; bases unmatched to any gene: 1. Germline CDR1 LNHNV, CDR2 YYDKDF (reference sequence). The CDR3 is CATGQGNSPLHF. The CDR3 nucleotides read TGTGCCACCGGACAGGGCAATTCACCCCTCCACTTT.

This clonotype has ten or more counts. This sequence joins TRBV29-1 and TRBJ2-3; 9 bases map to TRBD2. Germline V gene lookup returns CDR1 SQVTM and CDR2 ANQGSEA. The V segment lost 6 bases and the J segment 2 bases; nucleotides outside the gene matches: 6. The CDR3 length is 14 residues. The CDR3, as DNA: TGCAGCGTGACCGGGACTAGCATCACAGATACGCAGTATTTT. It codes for CSVTGTSITDTQYF.

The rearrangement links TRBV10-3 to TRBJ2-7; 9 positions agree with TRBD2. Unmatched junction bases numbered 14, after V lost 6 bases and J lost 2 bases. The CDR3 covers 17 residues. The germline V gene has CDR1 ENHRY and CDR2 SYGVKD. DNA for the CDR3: TGTGCCATCAGCTTTAGCGGGGGCGCCCAGTCGGCCTACGAGCAGTACTTC. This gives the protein CAISFSGGAQSAYEQYF.

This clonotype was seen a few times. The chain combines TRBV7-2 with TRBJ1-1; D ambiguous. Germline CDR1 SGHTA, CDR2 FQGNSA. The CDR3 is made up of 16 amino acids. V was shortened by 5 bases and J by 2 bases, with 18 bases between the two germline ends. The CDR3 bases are TGTGCCAGCAGCGATAGCGGATCCGTAGGTAACACTGAAGCTTTCTTT. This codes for CASSDSGSVGNTEAFF.

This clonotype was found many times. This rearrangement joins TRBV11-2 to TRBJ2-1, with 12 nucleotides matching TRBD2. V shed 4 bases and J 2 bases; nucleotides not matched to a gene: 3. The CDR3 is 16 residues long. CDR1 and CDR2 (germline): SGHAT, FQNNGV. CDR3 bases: TGTGCCAGCAGCTCCCGACTAGCGGGGGCCTACAATGAGCAGTTCTTC. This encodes CASSSRLAGAYNEQFF.

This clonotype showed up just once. DNA of the CDR3: TGTGCCAGCAGCCCTGGAGGAGTCGGCTACGAGCAGTACGTC. It translates to CASSPGGVGYEQYV. The V call is TRBV12-3 or TRBV12-4, the J call TRBJ2-7; D possibly corresponds to TRBD2 (5 bases). V was cut by 6 bases and J by 3 bases, with 15 bases left in between. CDR3 length equals 14 residues.

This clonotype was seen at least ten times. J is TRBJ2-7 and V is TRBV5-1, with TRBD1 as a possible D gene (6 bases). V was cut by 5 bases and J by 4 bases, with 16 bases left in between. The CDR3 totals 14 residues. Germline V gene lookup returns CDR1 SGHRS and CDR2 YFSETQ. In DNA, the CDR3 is TGCGCCAGCAGGCCTTACGGGACACCTTACGAGCAGTACGTC. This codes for CASRPYGTPYEQYV.

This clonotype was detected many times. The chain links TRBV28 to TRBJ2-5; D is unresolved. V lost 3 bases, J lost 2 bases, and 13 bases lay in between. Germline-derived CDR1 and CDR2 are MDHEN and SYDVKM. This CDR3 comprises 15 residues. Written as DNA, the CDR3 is TGTGCCAGCAGTTTCCCAGGAAGATCTCAAGAGACCCAGTACTTC. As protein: CASSFPGRSQETQYF.

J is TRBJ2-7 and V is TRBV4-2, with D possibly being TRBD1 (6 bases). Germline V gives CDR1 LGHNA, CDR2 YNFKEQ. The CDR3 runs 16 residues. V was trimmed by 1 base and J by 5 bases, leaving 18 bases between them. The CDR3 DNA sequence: TGTGCCAGCAGCCAAGTCGTAACAGGGATTTTCGACGAGCAGTACGTC. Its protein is CASSQVVTGIFDEQYV.

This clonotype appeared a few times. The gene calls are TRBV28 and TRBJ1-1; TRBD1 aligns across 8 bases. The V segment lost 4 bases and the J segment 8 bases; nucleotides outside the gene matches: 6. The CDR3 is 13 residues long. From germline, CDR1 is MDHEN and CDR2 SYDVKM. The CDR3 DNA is TGTGCCAGCAGTTCCGGACAGGGAACAGAAGCTTTCTTT. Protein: CASSSGQGTEAFF.

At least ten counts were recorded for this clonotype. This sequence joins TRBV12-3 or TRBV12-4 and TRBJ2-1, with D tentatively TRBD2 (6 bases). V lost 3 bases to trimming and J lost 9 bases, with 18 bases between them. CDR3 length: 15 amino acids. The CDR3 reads CASSLGRGGGAEQFF. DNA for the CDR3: TGTGCCAGCAGTTTGGGGCGGGGCGGAGGGGCTGAGCAGTTCTTC.